A single sample gave rise to the 29 T cell receptor beta chains below, sequenced in a study of blood T cell repertoires in COVID-19. Measured with immunoSEQ multiplex PCR; TCRdb has only the in-frame clones, and not every one. The sample includes 200,000 or so clones, around 84% of them seen just once. Sequenced input: peripheral blood. These receptors were obtained from a woman older than 75 with COVID-19, enrolled during active disease.

The rearrangement links TRBV12-3 or TRBV12-4 to TRBJ2-1; D not certain. This CDR3 has 12 amino acids. Trimming removed 3 bases at V and 7 bases at J, with 7 bases between. The CDR3 loop reads CASSFARNEQFF. Here the CDR3 DNA reads TGTGCCAGCAGTTTTGCGAGGAATGAGCAGTTCTTC.

The rearrangement uses TRBV6-6 and TRBJ2-7, with a tentative D call TRBD1 (6 bases). Trimming shortened V by 0 bases and J by 1 base, and 10 bases separated the two germline ends. Germline lookup yields CDR1 MNHNY and CDR2 SVGAGI (reference sequence). The CDR3 contains 15 residues. The CDR3 coding sequence is TGTGCCAGCAGTTACTCACAGGGACCGTCCTACGAGCAGTACTTC. It yields the protein CASSYSQGPSYEQYF.

J is TRBJ1-1 and V is TRBV29-1; D is perhaps TRBD1 (5 bases). The CDR3 length is 13 residues. Germline CDR1 and CDR2: SQVTM and ANQGSEA. Trimming stripped 6 bases from V and 4 bases from J, with 15 bases between. In DNA form, the CDR3 reads TGCAGCGTAGGCGGGGGGGTAGGCACTGAAGCTTTCTTT. It codes for CSVGGGVGTEAFF. The variable domain in full, completed from reference TRBV29-1 and TRBJ1-1, reads SAVISQKPSRDICQRGTSLTIQCQVDSQVTMMFWYRQQPGQSLTLIATANQGSEATYESGFVIDKFPISRPNLTFSTLTVSNMSPEDSSIYLCSVGGGVGTEAFFGQGTRLTVV.

This clone was observed once. The V gene is TRBV27, the J gene TRBJ1-1; D is ambiguous. V was clipped by 6 bases and J by 1 base, with 9 bases between them. CDR1 is MNHEY, CDR2 SMNVEV, per germline (reference sequence). The CDR3 loop spans 13 amino acids. The CDR3 loop reads CASSLRGNTEAFF. The CDR3 DNA sequence: TGTGCCAGCAGCCTCCGGGGGAACACTGAAGCTTTCTTT.

The gene calls are TRBV6-2 or TRBV6-3 and TRBJ1-1, with 12 bases identical to TRBD1. The CDR3 runs to 14 residues. Germline V gene data show CDR1 as MNHEY and CDR2 as SVGEGT. V lost 4 bases, J lost 9 bases, and 6 bases stayed unmatched. The CDR3 nucleotides are TGTGCCAGCAGTTCGGGACAGGGGGCTAAAAAAGCTTTCTTT. Protein: CASSSGQGAKKAFF.

This clone showed up just a few times. The rearrangement links TRBV3-1 (or the pseudogene TRBV3-2) to TRBJ1-2; 9 nucleotides line up with TRBD1. The germline V gene has CDR1 LGHDT and CDR2 YNNKEL (reference sequence). J lost 7 bases, V lost 0 bases, and 9 bases had no gene match. This CDR3 has 16 residues. CDR3 nucleotides: TGTGCCAGCAGCCAAGAAGGGGGCGGGACAGGGTCTGGCTACACCTTC. This translates into CASSQEGGGTGSGYTF.

The chain recombines TRBV5-6 with TRBJ2-2, with D perhaps matching TRBD2 (5 bases). V was pared by 3 bases and J by 1 base, with 10 bases between. Germline V gene data show CDR1 as SGHDT and CDR2 as YYEEEE. CDR3 size: 15 residues. CDR3 nucleotides: TGTGCCAGCAGCTCCGACTATTGGAACACCGGGGAGCTGTTTTTT. Amino acid sequence: CASSSDYWNTGELFF.

V and J are TRBV7-2 and TRBJ1-5; 7 bases are shared with TRBD1. Trimming cost V 3 bases and J 6 bases; bases outside gene matches: 5. CDR3 length: 14 residues. Per germline, CDR1 SGHTA and CDR2 FQGNSA. CDR3: CASSFNRGGQPQHF. In DNA, the CDR3 is TGTGCCAGCAGCTTCAACAGGGGCGGTCAGCCCCAGCATTTT.

The chain couples TRBV2 to TRBJ1-1; 9 bases fit TRBD1. Germline-derived CDR1 and CDR2 are SNHLY and FYNNEI. J gave up 1 base and V 5 bases, and 2 bases lay outside the gene matches. There are 14 residues in the CDR3. The CDR3 DNA reads TGTGCCAGCAGTCTGGACAGGGGGAACACTGAAGCTTTCTTT. Translating it yields CASSLDRGNTEAFF. Filled out from reference TRBV2 and TRBJ1-1, the complete variable domain reads EPEVTQTPSHQVTQMGQEVILRCVPISNHLYFYWYRQILGQKVEFLVSFYNNEISEKSEIFDDQFSVERPDGSNFTLKIRSTKLEDSAMYFCASSLDRGNTEAFFGQGTRLTVV.

The genes are TRBV7-2 and TRBJ2-5, with a weak D call TRBD2 (6 bases). V was trimmed by 6 bases and J by 3 bases, leaving 11 bases between them. Germline CDR1 is SGHTA and CDR2 is FQGNSA. The CDR3 is 13 amino acids. CDR3 DNA sequence: TGTGCCAGCAGTCGTAGCGGAGAAGAGACCCAGTACTTC. Translated, it gives CASSRSGEETQYF.

The genes are TRBV15 and TRBJ2-7; no clear D gene. The ends were cut back, 9 bases at V and 0 bases at J, with 12 bases in the middle. This CDR3 has 13 amino acids. Germline V gives CDR1 LNHNV, CDR2 YYDKDF (reference sequence). CDR3 sequence reads: CATSSGRSYEQYV. The CDR3 nucleotides are TGTGCCACTTCGTCTGGGCGCTCCTACGAGCAGTACGTC.

The chain has TRBV30 and TRBJ2-4; 11 bases fit TRBD2. The CDR3 sequence is 15 residues long. Germline CDR1 GTSNPN, CDR2 SVGIG (reference sequence). V was clipped by 5 bases and J by 8 bases; unmatched bases: 11. The CDR3 reads CAWRIVSGGAHIQYF. The CDR3 DNA is TGTGCCTGGCGTATTGTTAGCGGGGGGGCACACATTCAGTACTTC.

CDR3 amino acids: CASSQSTLIRDSPLHF. For the CDR3, the DNA is TGTGCCAGCAGCCAATCCACTTTGATAAGAGATTCACCCCTCCACTTT. The rearrangement uses TRBV3-1 (or the pseudogene TRBV3-2) and TRBJ1-6; D uncertain. This CDR3 is built from 16 residues. Deletions cut 2 bases from V and 8 bases from J, with 16 bases between. The germline CDR1 and CDR2 sequences are LGHDT and YNNKEL (reference sequence).

This clone showed up just a few times. The V call is TRBV7-9, the J call TRBJ2-7, with D tentatively TRBD1 (5 bases). The CDR3 is 14 residues long. Germline V gene data show CDR1 as SEHNR and CDR2 as FQNEAQ (reference sequence). Trimming cost V 0 bases and J 7 bases, with 13 bases left between them. The CDR3 sequence is CASSLAIGNREQYF. CDR3 in DNA: TGTGCCAGCAGCTTAGCGATAGGGAACAGGGAGCAGTACTTC.

A single count supports this clone. V gene TRBV29-1 combines with J gene TRBJ2-7; 8 positions agree with TRBD1. Germline V lookup: CDR1 SQVTM, CDR2 ANQGSEA. The CDR3 loop spans 15 amino acids. The V and J ends lost 2 bases and 1 base, in that order; junction bases with no gene match: 7. The CDR3 spells CSVERAGGLSYEQYF. Here the CDR3 DNA reads TGCAGCGTTGAAAGGGCAGGGGGCCTTTCCTACGAGCAGTACTTC.

This clone was found a few times. This rearrangement joins TRBV2 to TRBJ2-7; D is unclear. The CDR3 is 14 amino acids. Germline CDR1 SNHLY, CDR2 FYNNEI. Between the trimmed V and J ends, which lost 4 bases and 2 bases, there was a span of 12 bases. This CDR3 reads CASSVGPGTYEQYV. The CDR3 bases are TGTGCCAGCAGTGTGGGTCCAGGAACCTACGAGCAGTACGTC.

The chain combines TRBV9 with TRBJ1-1; D call uncertain. The CDR3 covers 13 residues. V was clipped by 2 bases and J by 0 bases, with 5 bases between them. Germline V gives CDR1 SGDLS, CDR2 YYNGEE. The CDR3 is CASSVLMNTEAFF. The CDR3, as DNA: TGTGCCAGCAGCGTCCTTATGAACACTGAAGCTTTCTTT.

The V gene is TRBV7-2, the J gene TRBJ1-2, with 9 bases matching TRBD1. The CDR3 contains 18 residues. The J segment lost 5 bases and the V segment lost 2 bases, leaving 15 bases of the junction unmatched. Germline CDR1 and CDR2: SGHTA and FQGNSA. The CDR3 here is CASSLFGGRDGQGYGYTF. CDR3 DNA: TGTGCCAGCAGCTTATTTGGAGGCCGGGACGGACAGGGGTATGGCTACACCTTC.

This chain uses TRBV28 with TRBJ1-5; possibly TRBD1 for D (5 bases). Germline V gene data show CDR1 as MDHEN and CDR2 as SYDVKM. Deletions cut 5 bases from V and 2 bases from J, with 16 bases between. CDR3 length: 16 amino acids. CDR3 in amino acids: CASSPLSPGGNQPQHF. DNA for the CDR3: TGTGCCAGCAGTCCTTTAAGTCCGGGGGGCAATCAGCCCCAGCATTTT.

This clone occurred a few times. The chain is built from TRBV19 and TRBJ1-5, with D tentatively TRBD1 (6 bases). The V gene lost 6 bases and the J gene lost 0 bases, with 18 bases spanning the gap. This CDR3 contains 17 residues. Germline loops: CDR1 LNHDA, CDR2 SQIVND (reference sequence). DNA for the CDR3: TGTGCCAGTAGCGTTTCGAGACAGACAGGTAGCAATCAGCCCCAGCATTTT. Protein: CASSVSRQTGSNQPQHF.

The V call is TRBV19, the J call TRBJ1-5, with 7 bases that match TRBD1. Per germline, CDR1 LNHDA and CDR2 SQIVND (reference sequence). With 7 bases clipped from V and 1 base from J, the junction kept 7 bases outside the gene matches. This CDR3 has 15 amino acids. CDR3 residues: CASTSRDRSNQPQHF. DNA of the CDR3: TGTGCCAGTACCTCCCGGGACAGAAGCAATCAGCCCCAGCATTTT. The whole variable domain, remainder taken from reference TRBV19 and TRBJ1-5, is DGGITQSPKYLFRKEGQNVTLSCEQNLNHDAMYWYRQDPGQGLRLIYYSQIVNDFQKGDIAEGYSVSREKKESFPLTVTSAQKNPTAFYLCASTSRDRSNQPQHFGDGTRLSIL.

Only one count was recorded for this clone. The junction departs from the called germline gene at one end, perhaps through a read error. V and J are TRBV29-1 and TRBJ2-5, with D maybe TRBD2 (6 bases). The CDR3 has 13 amino acids. Germline assignment: CDR1 SQVTM and CDR2 ANQGSEA. Written as DNA, the CDR3 is TGCAGCGTCGAAGGCGGGGCGGTAGAGACCCAGTACTTC. It specifies CSVEGGAVETQYF.

This rearrangement joins TRBV27 to TRBJ1-2, with D possibly TRBD1 on 5 matching bases. Germline CDR1 MNHEY, CDR2 SMNVEV (reference sequence). The V gene lost 2 bases and the J gene lost 3 bases, with 10 bases spanning the gap. CDR3 length equals 14 residues. This CDR3 is CASSLVAGYYGYTF. In DNA, the CDR3 is TGTGCCAGCAGTTTAGTTGCAGGGTACTATGGCTACACCTTC.

This clone was counted only a few times. The rearrangement links TRBV20-1 to TRBJ1-2; D unresolved. This CDR3 comprises 11 residues. Trimming took off 2 bases at V and 6 bases at J, with 7 bases between the two ends. Germline V CDR1 and CDR2: DFQATT, SNEGSKA (reference sequence). CDR3 DNA sequence: TGCAGTGCTAGACTTATAGATGGCTACACCTTC. Translation gives CSARLIDGYTF.

V gene TRBV18 combines with J gene TRBJ1-2, with D uncertain. Trimming cost V 6 bases and J 8 bases, with 19 bases left between them. Germline values: CDR1 KGHSH, CDR2 LQKENI. This CDR3 is 14 amino acids long. The CDR3 reads CASSPAEKSGGYTF. The CDR3, as DNA: TGTGCCAGCTCGCCTGCGGAGAAATCGGGAGGCTACACCTTC.

The V call is TRBV3-1 (or the pseudogene TRBV3-2), the J call TRBJ1-6; D possibly corresponds to TRBD1 (6 bases). V gave up 3 bases and J gave up 8 bases, with 14 bases separating them. Germline V gives CDR1 LGHDT, CDR2 YNNKEL (reference sequence). This CDR3 comprises 15 residues. The CDR3 DNA follows: TGTGCCAGCAGCCACCAGGGGCTCGTTGATTCACCCCTCCACTTT. Translation gives CASSHQGLVDSPLHF.

The chain links TRBV5-4 to TRBJ2-3; 8 bases line up with TRBD2. The CDR3 extends over 16 amino acids. Per germline, CDR1 SGHNT and CDR2 YYREEE (reference sequence). V trimming: 2 bases; J trimming: 0 bases; junction bases outside the gene matches: 5. The CDR3 loop is CASSLWLAGSTDTQYF. CDR3 nucleotides: TGTGCCAGCAGCTTATGGCTAGCGGGTAGCACAGATACGCAGTATTTT.

The CDR3 protein is CASSLGGSPYGYTF. CDR3 nucleotide sequence: TGTGCCAGCAGCTTAGGGGGCAGCCCCTATGGCTACACCTTC. The chain couples TRBV7-2 to TRBJ1-2, with D perhaps TRBD1 (5 bases). Trimming took 1 base from V and 4 from J, leaving 10 bases between them. From germline, CDR1 is SGHTA and CDR2 FQGNSA. This CDR3 is built from 14 residues.

V is TRBV18 and J is TRBJ1-1; D is ambiguous. Germline V CDR1 and CDR2: KGHSH, LQKENI. This CDR3 has 12 residues. Trimming cost V 1 base and J 11 bases, with 11 bases left between them. The CDR3 coding sequence is TGTGCCAGCTCACCACAGCGGAGTAGGGCTTTCTTT. It encodes CASSPQRSRAFF. The full variable domain, its missing parts supplied by reference TRBV18 and TRBJ1-1, is NAGVMQNPRHLVRRRGQEARLRCSPMKGHSHVYWYRQLPEEGLKFMVYLQKENIIDESGMPKERFSAEFPKEGPSILRIQQVVRGDSAAYFCASSPQRSRAFFGQGTRLTVV.